A single TCR beta chain is shown here with its context. The data were obtained in a study of control samples from healthy donors and cancer patients. Produced via immunoSEQ multiplex PCR; TCRdb's table is partial and in-frame only. The table includes fewer than 100,000 clones, about 88% detected once. CDR3 length: 14 amino acids. CDR1 and CDR2 from the germline V gene are GTSNPN and SVGIG (reference sequence). Between the trimmed V and J ends, which lost 3 bases and 1 base, there was a span of 12 bases. This chain joins TRBV30 and TRBJ1-1, with D possibly being TRBD1 (6 bases). Sequenced material: blood. The TCR was taken from a woman in her 50s in good health. The CDR3, as DNA: TGTGCCTGGAGCCAAGGGGGGGCGAACACTGAAGCTTTCTTT. Its translation is CAWSQGGANTEAFF.